This T cell receptor (beta chain) was sequenced during a study of immune evolution from preneoplasia to lung adenocarcinoma. Study-wide findings and caveats: Later-stage lesions appeared to have more T cells, more diversity, less clonality. T cell clonality was higher in KRAS-mutant than EGFR-mutant or wild-type nodules.

Histologic diagnosis was independently verified by two lung pathologists. Assay used: immunoSEQ multiplex PCR; TCRdb lists only in-frame clones, some missing. The data show several thousand clones, roughly 85% seen once. CDR3 length: 15 amino acids. Trimming took 6 bases from V and 6 from J; bases not matched to a gene: 9. CDR1 is SGHNT, CDR2 YENEEA, per germline. With regard to this clone: Antigen specificity is unknown.

V gene TRBV11-3 combines with J gene TRBJ2-2, with 8 bases aligning to TRBD2. Sequencing was performed on FFPE invasive lung adenocarcinoma tissue. The source of this sequence is a person between 50 and 60 years old with lung adenocarcinoma. The DNA of the CDR3 is TGTGCCAGCAGTAAGCGGGAGAGCACTTCCGGGGAGCTGTTTTTT. Its protein product is CASSKRESTSGELFF.